What follows are 12 T cell receptor beta chains derived from one specimen sequenced in a study of beta chain features in type 1 diabetes. These TCRs are of unknown antigen specificity. General study results and limits: Moderate yet significant TCRB CDR3 shortening was seen in Type 1 diabetes patients in all four CD4+ subsets.

Of the isolated RNA, all was reverse transcribed, and so the sequenced material was expressed TCRB transcripts. Using immunoSEQ multiplex PCR, the repertoire was profiled, and TCRdb retains in-frame clones only, with some absent. This sample has roughly 180,000 clones, with approximately 8.1% found just once. Sequencing was performed on central memory CD4+ T cells from blood. Every receptor here comes from a woman aged 40 to 50 with type 1 diabetes.

This chain links TRBV30 with TRBJ2-4; 7 bases agree with TRBD2. V lost 1 base, J lost 6 bases, and 6 bases stayed unmatched. In germline, CDR1 is GTSNPN, CDR2 SVGIG (reference sequence). The CDR3 has 14 residues. CDR3 region: CAWSGRGGVNIQYF. The CDR3 coding sequence is TGTGCCTGGAGTGGGAGGGGAGGGGTAAACATTCAGTACTTC.

This sequence joins TRBV5-5 and TRBJ2-1, with a possible D match to TRBD1 (6 bases). Germline CDR1 and CDR2: SGHKS and YYEKEE (reference sequence). CDR3 length equals 12 residues. The CDR3 here is CAGGRGYNEQFF. The CDR3 DNA sequence: TGTGCAGGGGGTCGAGGGTACAATGAGCAGTTCTTC. The full variable domain, its missing parts supplied by reference TRBV5-5 and TRBJ2-1, is DAGVTQSPTHLIKTRGQQVTLRCSPISGHKSVSWYQQVLGQGPQFIFQYYEKEERGRGNFPDRFSARQFPNYSSELNVNALLLGDSALYLCAGGRGYNEQFFGPGTRLTVL.

This clone was counted between two and nine times. The V and J genes are TRBV11-2 and TRBJ2-7, with TRBD2 identical over 14 bases. V shed 5 bases, J shed 0 bases, and the junction held 12 bases outside the gene matches. In germline, CDR1 is SGHAT, CDR2 FQNNGV. This CDR3 region has 19 residues. The CDR3 DNA reads TGTGCCAGCAGCGACCCGACTAGCGGGAGGGCCAAGGTCTCCTACGAGCAGTACTTC. This gives the protein CASSDPTSGRAKVSYEQYF.

This clone was counted only a few times. The rearrangement joins TRBV7-9 to TRBJ2-7; D is possibly TRBD1 (6 bases). V was cut by 5 bases and J by 0 bases, with 14 bases left in between. Germline values: CDR1 SEHNR, CDR2 FQNEAQ (reference sequence). The CDR3 contains 15 residues. Written as DNA, the CDR3 is TGTGCCAGCAGCCAAATGGGACAAACCTCCTACGAGCAGTACTTC. This translates into CASSQMGQTSYEQYF. The entire variable domain, with the rest obtained from reference TRBV7-9 and TRBJ2-7, is as follows: DTGVSQNPRHKITKRGQNVTFRCDPISEHNRLYWYRQTLGQGPEFLTYFQNEAQLEKSRLLSDRFSAERPKGSFSTLEIQRTEQGDSAMYLCASSQMGQTSYEQYFGPGTRLTVT.

The chain is built from TRBV7-2 and TRBJ2-1; 9 nucleotides align to TRBD2. From germline, CDR1 is SGHTA and CDR2 FQGNSA. After removal of 3 bases from V and 9 bases from J, the junction contained 9 bases not matched to a gene. This CDR3 has 15 amino acids. The CDR3 sequence: CASSLLGSGGTEQFF. CDR3 DNA: TGTGCCAGCAGCTTGCTGGGTAGCGGGGGCACTGAGCAGTTCTTC.

J is TRBJ2-4 and V is TRBV19; D may be TRBD2 (5 bases). The CDR3 sequence is 11 residues long. V dropped 4 bases and J dropped 8 bases, with 6 bases sitting between them. Germline-derived CDR1 and CDR2 are LNHDA and SQIVND (reference sequence). The chain's CDR3 is CASSSGYIQYF. The CDR3 bases are TGTGCCAGTAGTAGCGGGTACATTCAGTACTTC.

The chain is built from TRBV11-2 and TRBJ2-2; 9 bases map to TRBD1. This CDR3 has 14 amino acids. Trimming at V came to 7 bases and at J to 1 base, leaving 1 base not matched to a gene. Germline V lookup: CDR1 SGHAT, CDR2 FQNNGV. CDR3 nucleotides: TGTGCCAGCACGGGACAGGGGAACACCGGGGAGCTGTTTTTT. Protein: CASTGQGNTGELFF.

The rearrangement links TRBV29-1 to TRBJ1-1; D is unresolved. CDR1 is SQVTM, CDR2 ANQGSEA, per germline. This CDR3 has 13 amino acids. V lost 6 bases and J lost 0, with 11 bases in between. The CDR3 region is CSVQRVLNTEAFF. CDR3 coding DNA: TGCAGCGTCCAACGGGTGCTGAACACTGAAGCTTTCTTT.

This chain joins TRBV28 and TRBJ2-1; TRBD2 matches at 13 bases. Germline V CDR1 and CDR2: MDHEN, SYDVKM. After removal of 6 bases from V and 7 bases from J, the junction contained 6 bases not matched to a gene. The CDR3 is 15 residues long. The CDR3 DNA reads as TGTGCCAGCAGCTCCGGACTAGCGGGAGTAAATGAGCAGTTCTTC. This codes for CASSSGLAGVNEQFF.

V usage is TRBV19 and J usage is TRBJ1-5, with TRBD1 matching over 7 bases. The V gene end was trimmed by 4 bases and the J gene end by 7 bases; junction bases not matched to a gene: 10. CDR1 and CDR2 from the germline V gene are LNHDA and SQIVND (reference sequence). This CDR3 is 15 amino acids long. The CDR3 nucleotides read TGTGCCAGTAGTACAACGGGACAGAGGGGCCAGCCCCAGCATTTT. Its translation is CASSTTGQRGQPQHF.

The J gene is TRBJ1-1, the V gene TRBV30; TRBD1 agrees at 7 bases. The ends lost 0 bases at V and 7 bases at J; junction bases unmatched: 5. Germline lookup yields CDR1 GTSNPN and CDR2 SVGIG (reference sequence). This CDR3 region has 13 residues. The CDR3 is CAWSVLPGGEAFF. The CDR3 coding sequence is TGTGCCTGGAGTGTACTACCAGGGGGTGAAGCTTTCTTT.

The chain recombines TRBV4-1 with TRBJ2-1; 10 bases match TRBD2. Germline-derived CDR1 and CDR2 are MGHRA and YSYEKL. This CDR3 has 16 residues. The trim removed 1 base at V and 8 bases at J, leaving 8 bases unmatched. CDR3 sequence reads: CASSQGRAGGTHEQFF. CDR3 sequence (DNA): TGCGCCAGCAGCCAAGGGCGAGCGGGAGGGACCCATGAGCAGTTCTTC.